This paragraph covers one T cell receptor (beta chain) sequence. This clonotype was seen repeatedly, ten times or more. What this receptor recognizes is not known. Base qualities are not at hand, and no much larger clone is one base apart. This specimen comes from a study of T cell repertoires in cytomegalovirus infection (dated by TCRdb to about 2019). With respect to the entire study: Donor HLA type was relevant to the analysis, as public TCR beta signatures indicated carriage of CMV infection together with the matching HLA type.

The investigation overall reported the following: The ex vivo response was dominated by HLA-C-restricted CMV-specific TCR beta clonotypes, which also provided the single most frequent clonotype in two of eight donors. In both this cohort and an independent roughly 400-donor cohort, the cumulative frequency of public TCR beta family members distinguished carriers of CMV infection plus the relevant HLA type.

Its CDR3 holds 15 amino acids, cysteine through phenylalanine. Only the CDR3 DNA stays, 45 bases, in frame from base 1. The germline V gene provides CDR1 MGHRA and CDR2 YSYEKL. Ends trimmed: V by 4 bases, J by 6 bases; bases unmatched to a gene: 8. Reads for this sample came from an Illumina HiSeq 1500. The public reads were quality trimmed at Q25 with fastp and then assembled into clones with MiXCR by TCRdb, keeping productive beta chains. Identical CDR3 proteins give one entry, which carries the most common genes and DNA. The sample contains approximately 500,000 distinct CDR3 sequences, 11% of them found a single time. About a tenth of the sample comes from the top ten.

The chain is assembled from TRBV4-1 and TRBJ2-2; TRBD1 lines up with 7 middle nucleotides. The specimen was PBMCs. This TCR came from a human donor in good health (CMV status not recorded). Some clones in this sample may be carry-over from other donors' samples. Here the CDR3 is given as CASSLETGTAGELFF. The nucleotide sequence is TGCGCCAGCAGCCTAGAAACCGGGACAGCCGGGGAGCTGTTTTTT.